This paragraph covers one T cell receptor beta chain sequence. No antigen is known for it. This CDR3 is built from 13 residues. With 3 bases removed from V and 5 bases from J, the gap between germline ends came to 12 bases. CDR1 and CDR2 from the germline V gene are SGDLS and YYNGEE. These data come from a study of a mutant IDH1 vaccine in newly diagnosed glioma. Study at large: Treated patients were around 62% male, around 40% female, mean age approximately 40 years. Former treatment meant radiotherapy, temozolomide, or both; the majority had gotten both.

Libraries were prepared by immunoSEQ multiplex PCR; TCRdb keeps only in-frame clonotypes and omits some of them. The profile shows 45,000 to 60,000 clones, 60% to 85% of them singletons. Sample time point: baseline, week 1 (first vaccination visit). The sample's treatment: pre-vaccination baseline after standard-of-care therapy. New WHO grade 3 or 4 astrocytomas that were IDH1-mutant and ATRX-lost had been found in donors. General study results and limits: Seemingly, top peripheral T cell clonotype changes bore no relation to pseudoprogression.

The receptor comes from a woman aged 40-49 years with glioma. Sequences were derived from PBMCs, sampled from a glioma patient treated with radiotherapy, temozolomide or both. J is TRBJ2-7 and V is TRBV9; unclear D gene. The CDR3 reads CASSEAGRDEQYF. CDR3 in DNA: TGTGCCAGCAGCGAGGCCGGTAGGGACGAGCAGTACTTC.